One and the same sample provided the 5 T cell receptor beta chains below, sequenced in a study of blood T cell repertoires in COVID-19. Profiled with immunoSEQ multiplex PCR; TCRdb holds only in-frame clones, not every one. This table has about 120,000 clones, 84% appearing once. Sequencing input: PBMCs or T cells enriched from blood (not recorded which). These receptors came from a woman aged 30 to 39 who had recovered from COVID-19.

For the CDR3, the DNA is TGTGCCAGCAGCCCCACCGGGACTAGCAAGGAGACCCAGTACTTC. Protein sequence: CASSPTGTSKETQYF. The chain combines TRBV9 with TRBJ2-5, with 9 nucleotides matching TRBD2. CDR3 length: 15 residues. Germline CDR1 reads SGDLS; CDR2 reads YYNGEE. J gave up 5 bases and V 4 bases, and 9 bases lay outside the gene matches.

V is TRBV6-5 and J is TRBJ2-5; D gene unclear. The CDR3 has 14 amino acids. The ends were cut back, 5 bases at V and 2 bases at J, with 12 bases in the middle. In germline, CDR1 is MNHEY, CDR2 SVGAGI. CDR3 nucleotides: TGTGCCAGCAGTCTCGATCACGGGCAAGAGACCCAGTACTTC. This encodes CASSLDHGQETQYF.

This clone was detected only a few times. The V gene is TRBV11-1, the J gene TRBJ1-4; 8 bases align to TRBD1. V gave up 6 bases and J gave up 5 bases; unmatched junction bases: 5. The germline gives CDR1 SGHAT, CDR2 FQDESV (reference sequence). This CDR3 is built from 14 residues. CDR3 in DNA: TGTGCCAGCAGAACCGGACAGGGCAATGAAAAACTGTTTTTT. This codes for CASRTGQGNEKLFF.

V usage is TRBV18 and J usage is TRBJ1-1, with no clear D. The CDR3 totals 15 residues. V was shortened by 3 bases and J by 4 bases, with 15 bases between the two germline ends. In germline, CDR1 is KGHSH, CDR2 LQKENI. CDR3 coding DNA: TGTGCCAGCTCACCCATCGTCGGGAGAAGCACTGAAGCTTTCTTT. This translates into CASSPIVGRSTEAFF.

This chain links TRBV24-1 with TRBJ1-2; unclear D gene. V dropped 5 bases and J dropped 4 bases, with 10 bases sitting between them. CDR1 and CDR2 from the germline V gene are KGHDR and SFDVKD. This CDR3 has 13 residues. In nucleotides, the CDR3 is TGTGCCACCAGTGGAGGACTGACCTATGGCTACACCTTC. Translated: CATSGGLTYGYTF.